This section outlines one T cell receptor (beta chain) sequence together with its context. No antigen is known for it. The CDR3 extends over 13 amino acids. The germline V gene has CDR1 SQVTM and CDR2 ANQGSEA. Deletions cut 7 bases from V and 9 bases from J, with 19 bases between. This specimen comes from a study of T cell responses to AZD1222 COVID-19 vaccine. Study overall: Second-dose recipients at about 4 or about 12 weeks were treated as one pooled group.

Assay used: immunoSEQ multiplex PCR; TCRdb lists only in-frame clones, some missing. The table lists 96,000 or so clones, about nine tenths of them singletons. Whole-study results and caveats: Spike-specific TCR depth and breadth grew after two AZD1222 doses. Possibly, clonal diversity was underestimated; donors were largely white British and included more females.

The sample was peripheral blood, taken on day 0 of AZD1222 vaccination. The clonotype was recovered from an adult in good health. The rearrangement joins TRBV29-1 to TRBJ2-1, with TRBD1 as a possible D gene (7 bases). The CDR3 bases are TGCAGCGCTACTAATAGACAGGGAGGTGAGCAGTTCTTC. This encodes CSATNRQGGEQFF.